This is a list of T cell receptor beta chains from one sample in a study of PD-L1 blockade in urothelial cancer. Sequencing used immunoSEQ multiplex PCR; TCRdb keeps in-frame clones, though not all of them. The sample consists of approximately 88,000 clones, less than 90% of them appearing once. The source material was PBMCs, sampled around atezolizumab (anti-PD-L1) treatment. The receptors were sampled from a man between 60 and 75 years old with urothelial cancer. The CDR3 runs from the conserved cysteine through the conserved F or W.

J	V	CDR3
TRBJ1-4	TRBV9	CASSTRVGSNEKLFF
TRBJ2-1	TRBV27	CASSFRVAGLPNNEQFF
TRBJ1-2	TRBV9	CASSELGTGVNYGYTF
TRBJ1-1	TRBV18	CASSSPQSDTEAFF
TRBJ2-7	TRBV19	CASSIGPAGAYEQYF
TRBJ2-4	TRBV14	CASSQDQRGMQYF
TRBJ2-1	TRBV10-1	CASSDASGGYNEQFF
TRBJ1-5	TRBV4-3	CASSQTHNSNQPQHF
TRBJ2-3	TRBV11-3	CASSRQGGTDTQYF
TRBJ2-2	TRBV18	CASSLRTGELFF
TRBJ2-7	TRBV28	CASSSLAGSYEQYF
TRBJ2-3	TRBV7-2	CASSFSGKDFVQYF
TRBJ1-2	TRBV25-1	CASSGRTMAGYTF
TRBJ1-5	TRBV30	CAWTAGTGEGPQHF
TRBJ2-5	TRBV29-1	CSVEDQGAQETQYF
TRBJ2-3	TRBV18	CASSPLAGSTDTQYF
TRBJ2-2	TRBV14	CASSQTGGWTGELFF
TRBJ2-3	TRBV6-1	CASRRGAGGTDTQYF
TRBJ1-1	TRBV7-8	CASSLGGENTEAFF
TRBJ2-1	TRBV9	CASSISSDRVGNEQFF
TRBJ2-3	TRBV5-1	CASSRGQITDTQYF
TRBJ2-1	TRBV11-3	CASSVGTAHGNEQFF
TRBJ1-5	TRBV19	CASSLGQTSNQPQHF
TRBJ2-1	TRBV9	CASTKTSGGYNSQQFF
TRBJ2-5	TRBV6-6	CASSGPGLGVETQYF
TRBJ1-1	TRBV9	CASSVDEGRKTTEAFF
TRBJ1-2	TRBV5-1	CASRQGADYTF
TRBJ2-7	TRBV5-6	CASSRDRSSRQYF
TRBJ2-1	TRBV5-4	CASSLFTGSNNEQFF